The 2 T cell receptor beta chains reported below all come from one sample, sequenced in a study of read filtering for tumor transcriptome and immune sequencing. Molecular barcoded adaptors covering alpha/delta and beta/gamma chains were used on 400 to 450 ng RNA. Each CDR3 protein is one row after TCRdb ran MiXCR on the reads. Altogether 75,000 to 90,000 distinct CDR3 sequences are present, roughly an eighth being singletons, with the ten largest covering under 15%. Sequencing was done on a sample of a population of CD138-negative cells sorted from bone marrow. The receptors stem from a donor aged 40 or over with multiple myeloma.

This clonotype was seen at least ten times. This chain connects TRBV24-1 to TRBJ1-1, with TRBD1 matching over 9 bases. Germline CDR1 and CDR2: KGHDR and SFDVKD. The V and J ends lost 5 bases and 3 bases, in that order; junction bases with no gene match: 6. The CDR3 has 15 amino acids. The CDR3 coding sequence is TGTGCCACCAGTGCCGGGACAGGGCGTCACACTGAAGCTTTCTTT. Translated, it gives CATSAGTGRHTEAFF.

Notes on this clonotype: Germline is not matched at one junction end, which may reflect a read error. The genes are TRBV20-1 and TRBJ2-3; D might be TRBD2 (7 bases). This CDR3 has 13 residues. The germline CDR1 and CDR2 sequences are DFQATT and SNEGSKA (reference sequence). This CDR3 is CSAVAGDTNTQYF. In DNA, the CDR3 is TGCAGTGCTGTGGCGGGGGACACAAATACGCAGTATTTT.